What follows is one T cell receptor beta chain and its context. Per the original data handling: Amplifying reference gene primers gave estimates of nucleated cell counts. Measured with immunoSEQ multiplex PCR; TCRdb has only the in-frame clones, and not every one. The D gene and trimming were derived from the DNA, and the V and J assignments and clone size from that table. The table has roughly 160,000 clones, more than 85% seen once. The sample is drawn from a study of blood T cell repertoires in COVID-19. Whole-study context: Donors in the United States, Italy and Spain gave samples during acute or convalescent COVID-19. PBMCs, B-cell-depleted T cells, or T cells were the source of the cDNA or gDNA that made up the material.

Per germline, CDR1 KGHSH and CDR2 LQKENI. V gave up 0 bases and J gave up 3 bases, with 11 bases separating them. This CDR3 is 16 amino acids long. This chain uses TRBV18 with TRBJ2-2, with D tentatively TRBD2 (6 bases). The sample taken for sequencing was peripheral blood. This clonotype was sampled from a man in his fifties with acute or convalescent COVID-19. CDR3 sequence: CASSPPEGRDTGELFF. The CDR3 coding sequence is TGTGCCAGCTCACCACCGGAGGGCAGAGACACCGGGGAGCTGTTTTTT.